The TCR beta chain described here comes from a study of CD4 T cells in relation to SARS-CoV-2 and coronaviruses. Study information: After less than eleven days of antigen culture, PBMC TCR beta CDR3s were sequenced.

Profiled with immunoSEQ multiplex PCR; TCRdb holds only in-frame clones, not every one. This sample carries just over 35,000 clones, under 85% of them seen once, and the ten largest clones take roughly 21%. CDR3 length: 16 amino acids. V lost 7 bases, J lost 5 bases, and 13 bases stayed unmatched. The V gene's germline CDR1 is SNHLY and CDR2 FYNNEI. Naive and memory CD4+ T cells came from enriched cryopreserved PBMCs. The table lists this clone with a count of one. Its antigen is still unknown. Regarding the study as a whole: Crossreactivity was assessed only for spike protein, not other viral proteins. According to naive versus memory sequencing, detected responses are memory recall, not newly primed.

The receptor was derived from an adult with COVID-19. The chain combines TRBV2 with TRBJ2-5, with 10 bases aligning to TRBD2. Material: memory CD4+ T cells from PBMCs, cultured in vitro. The CDR3 sequence: CASTFSSGRAGETQYF. CDR3 nucleotides: TGTGCCAGCACCTTCTCAAGCGGGAGGGCCGGCGAGACCCAGTACTTC. Combining the CDR3 with reference TRBV2 and TRBJ2-5 gives the whole variable domain EPEVTQTPSHQVTQMGQEVILRCVPISNHLYFYWYRQILGQKVEFLVSFYNNEISEKSEIFDDQFSVERPDGSNFTLKIRSTKLEDSAMYFCASTFSSGRAGETQYFGPGTRLLVL.